This T cell receptor (beta chain) was sequenced during a study of cytomegalovirus exposure and HLA in healthy donors (dated by TCRdb to about 2017). Regarding the research as a whole: In an earlier analysis of 587 of the donors, roughly 300 Gb of sequence data and 90 million to 120 million unique TCR beta sequences from about 190 million T cells were reported. Approximately 310 gigabases of sequencing data and around 85 million unique TCR sequences made up an early release that covered some 640 HLA-typed donors. The genetic ancestry cluster associated with self-reported Caucasian donors included 80% to 90% of the approximately 410 genotyped donors. The study aimed to test whether cataloging public T cell receptors could reveal signatures of past pathogen exposure. Using immunosequencing, the study profiled T cell repertoires from fewer than 700 subjects and related those repertoires to cytomegalovirus serostatus. A separate validation cohort of about 110 different subjects was used in addition to the approximately 610-subject first cohort. To predict cytomegalovirus infection status, the study brought together high-throughput TCR immunosequencing, statistical association of individual TCRs with disease status, and machine learning. A later analysis re-examined previously published TCR beta repertoires from 600 to 700 donors and added high-resolution HLA genotyping to investigate patterns of TCR occurrence. In the later analysis, no new phenotypic data were used to find candidate immune exposures; instead, reliance was placed on TCR beta sequences and their occurrence across donors. An earlier analysis of about 600 of the donors used high-throughput TCR beta sequencing to judge whether each TCR beta V gene segment behaved as functional or pseudogenic. Donor age, sex, ethnicity and CMV serostatus were collected together with the repertoire data. In a later genetic analysis, genome-wide SNP genotypes for about 55% of the roughly 700 donors were used, and that subset was treated as a discovery cohort. Every discovery cohort repertoire had been produced on one sequencing platform. HLA typing included class I and class II loci at four-digit resolution. Typing coverage differed by locus: A, B, C, DRB1 and DQB1 were typed in about 620-640 donors, DQA1 in about 510, DPA1 in approximately 600, and DPB1 in just under 490. Several DR-DQ haplotypes were handled as single units for association and clustering because linkage in the cohort was strong. Among around 400 genotyped donors of the cohort, an average of approximately 230,000 unique TCR beta nucleotide sequences were sequenced per donor, roughly 20% of them non-productive.

Trimming removed 8 bases from V and 6 bases from J, leaving 11 bases between the germline ends. CDR1 and CDR2 (SNHLY, FYNNEI) derive from the germline V gene. From its cysteine to its phenylalanine, the CDR3 spans 13 amino acids. This entry keeps only the CDR3 DNA: 39 bases, framed from base 1. The paper as a whole reports these results and caveats: A later analysis reported that several top co-occurrence clusters appeared linked to parvovirus B19, influenza, CMV and Epstein-Barr virus. In a later analysis, 16,951 TCR beta sequences were associated with specific HLA alleles at a false discovery rate of 0.05. The presence/absence analyses assumed that sequencing depth was roughly uniform across donors, and that assumption may not be true. According to a later genetic analysis, donors in an Asian-associated ancestry cluster had fewer N-insertions in productive TCRs than the approximately 670-donor mean. A further reported finding was that TCR beta sequences accurately predicted the HLA-A and HLA-B alleles for most subjects in the first cohort. In the study, around 150 TCR beta chains were listed as associated with cytomegalovirus. Because counts were too low, roughly 17 rarely observed V segments, including chromosome 9 orphons, were left out of the earlier analysis of over 550 of the donors. Linkage disequilibrium might explain the correlated functional status among segregating V segments, but an unknown experimental factor could not be ruled out. In a later analysis, TCR association rates were found to vary across HLA loci, with the most associated TCRs seen for DRB1 alleles and the fewest for HLA-C alleles. The only immune exposure information available for the cohort was CMV serostatus. A later analysis found that most CMV-associated TCR beta chains appeared HLA-restricted, with HLA associations seemingly driven largely by CMV exposure. A few of the identified cytomegalovirus-associated TCR beta chains were confirmed in vitro to be specific for cytomegalovirus antigens. Most TCR sequences were observed very rarely across donors, whereas some public TCRs were present in many individuals. Only TCR beta chains were sequenced in this cohort, and the absence of alpha or paired-chain data limited detectable features. A cluster of highly shared sequence variants was judged likely to represent a technical artifact of the sequencing pipeline. In both the original and validation cohorts, the classifier was reported to diagnose cytomegalovirus status with high specificity and sensitivity. Broadly in line with IMGT annotations, most TCR beta V segments showed up in productive rearrangements about 90% or about 30% of the time in an earlier analysis of several hundred of the donors. It was suggested by the authors that the approach could potentially be generalized to other disease states and immunological phenotypes. In a later genetic analysis, a missense DCLRE1C variant was associated with V-gene and J-gene trimming of TCR beta chains, and the association was replicated in an independent cohort. Strong co-occurrence of HLA alleles, especially DR and DQ, made assigning TCR associations to individual alleles difficult. HLA typing was unavailable for some donors at each locus, so association tests used only the typed subset. The 87-base-pair reads could not distinguish some IMGT-functional V segments, including TRBV6-2 and TRBV6-3, so those segments were excluded. Compared with equally common non-associated chains, HLA-associated TCR beta chains in a later analysis were more clonally expanded and had lower generation probabilities.

Libraries were constructed by the immunoSEQ multiplex PCR assay. For the multiplex PCR, a mixture combining 60 forward primers for TCR Vbeta segments and 13 reverse primers for TCR Jbeta segments was used. The CDR3 region of rearranged TCR beta genes was amplified from genomic DNA by a multiplex PCR assay. The Illumina HiSeq System was used to sequence the amplified TCR beta libraries as 87-base-pair reads. Regarding the original processing steps: In a later analysis, tens of millions of unique TCR beta chains were counted across the roughly 670 repertoires, and around 11 million of these chains were shared by at least two donors. To remove PCR and sequencing errors, raw reads were error-corrected and collapsed into unique sequences using a nearest-neighbor algorithm that merged closely related sequences. Alignment of CDR3 sequences to IMGT reference sequences was used to assign V, D and J gene segments. Each retained sequence needed at least a six-nucleotide match to both a V gene segment and a J gene segment. A rearrangement counted as productive if the CDR3 had no stop codons and remained in frame with V and J, and every other rearrangement counted as non-productive. Following IMGT convention, CDR3 was defined as the stretch from the second conserved V-encoded cysteine up to the conserved J-encoded phenylalanine. In an earlier analysis of roughly 580 of the donors, sequences lacking an unambiguous match to a single V gene segment were excluded. An earlier analysis of almost 600 of the donors classified V segments as functional when productive rearrangements were above 56.7% and as segregating when the standard deviation between donors was above 5%. A statistical classification framework was developed to diagnose cytomegalovirus status using the catalog of TCR beta chain sequences. A later analysis assigned V and J genes by comparing TCR nucleotide sequences with IMGT/GENE-DB human TR gene sequences. A later analysis assigned CDR3 sequences and most-parsimonious VDJ recombination scenarios with the TCRdist pipeline. In a later analysis, every TCR beta chain was defined by the combination of its CDR3 amino acid sequence and its V-gene family, and reads without a unique V-gene family were dropped. A later analysis removed 592 highly shared, low-generation-probability nucleotide sequences to deal with suspected cross-contamination and a sequencing artifact. In a later analysis, a clonal expansion index for each public chain was calculated from normalized within-repertoire ranks of inferred template counts. A later analysis computed generation probabilities with a VDJ recombination model fitted to out-of-frame rearrangements, and checked the results against IGoR. Hypergeometric tests were used in a later analysis to score TCR-TCR, TCR-HLA and TCR-CMV co-occurrence, with a repertoire-size bias correction applied to the TCR pairs. A later analysis estimated false discovery rates by permuting HLA or CMV assignments 20 times. In a later analysis, co-occurring TCRs were grouped with DBSCAN, and TCRdist sequence similarity was added when clustering was performed within HLA-allele-positive subsets. Repertoires with fewer than 30,000 or more than 120,000 public chains, plus five repertoires with anomalous nucleotide sharing, were excluded from co-occurrence clustering. TCRdb mirrors the immuneACCESS table, restricted to in-frame sequences. Some clones are absent from its copies; in checked studies, under half trace to an unresolved V gene, and the reason for the others is unknown. For V, J and clone size, that table is used; D and trimming come from the DNA. Within this sample are around 72,000 clones, with about 66% of them counted one time only. In total, the top ten clones hold 20% to 25% of the sample.

Concerning this clone: Its antigen is unknown. Per-base quality was not reported, and no clone a single base away is much larger than it.

The cohort comprised hundreds of healthy bone marrow donors. At the time of sampling, every cohort member was nominally healthy, though immune exposures that went unrecorded were likely present. The donor tested CMV seropositive, placing the donor among the approximately 310 seropositive members of the cohort. Every donor gave a peripheral blood sample, and the peripheral blood mononuclear cells from that sample were used for TCR beta sequencing. Genomic DNA was extracted from the blood cell samples with the Qiagen DNeasy Blood Extraction Kit. The sequencing input was PBMCs. The origin of this receptor is a man aged 35 to 55 in good health and CMV-seropositive. The chain is encoded by TRBV2 joined to TRBJ1-6; TRBD1 is a possible D gene, resting on 6 matching bases. The nucleotide sequence is TGTGCCAGCTGCGGACAGCTTAATTCACCCCTCCACTTT. This translates into CASCGQLNSPLHF.